Here is one T cell receptor (beta chain) with its context. Its matching antigen is unknown. This entry belongs to a study of CD8 T cells in ankylosing spondylitis. Per germline, CDR1 SGHRS and CDR2 YFSETQ. Trimming removed 6 bases from V and 4 bases from J; junction bases left unmatched: 4. CDR3 length equals 15 residues. TCRdb re-derived calls from the 5' RACE reads in MiXCR, one entry per CDR3 protein. The sample has 130,000 or so distinct CDR3 sequences, about 15% seen once. Regarding the study as a whole: What seemed typical of ankylosing spondylitis blood was a TCR beta motif built from several highly homologous variants. Reportedly, significant enrichment of disease-linked clones occurred in matched ankylosing spondylitis synovial fluid.

The sequencing input was blood, either unsorted or a sorted T cell fraction (not recorded which). This receptor was identified in a male donor with ankylosing spondylitis. This chain joins TRBV5-1 and TRBJ2-1, with 13 bases matching TRBD2. The DNA for the CDR3 is TGCGCCAGCATCCAGGGACTAGCGGGATACAATGAGCAGTTCTTC. It yields the protein CASIQGLAGYNEQFF.